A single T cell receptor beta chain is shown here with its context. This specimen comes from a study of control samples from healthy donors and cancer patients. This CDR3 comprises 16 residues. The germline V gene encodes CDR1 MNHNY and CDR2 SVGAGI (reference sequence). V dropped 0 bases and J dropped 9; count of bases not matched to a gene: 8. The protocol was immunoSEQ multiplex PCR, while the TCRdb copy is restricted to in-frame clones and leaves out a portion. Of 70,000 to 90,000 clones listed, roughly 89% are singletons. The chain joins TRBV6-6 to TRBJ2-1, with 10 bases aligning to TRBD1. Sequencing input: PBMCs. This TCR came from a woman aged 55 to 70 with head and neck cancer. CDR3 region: CASSYSTGGSRGEQFF. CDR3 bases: TGTGCCAGCAGTTACTCGACAGGGGGCAGCAGGGGTGAGCAGTTCTTC.